These T cell receptor beta chains were read from a single sample in a study of tumor-infiltrating lymphocytes in primary liver carcinoma. TCRdb re-called the multiplex PCR reads through MiXCR, storing one row per CDR3 protein. The sample comprises approximately 320,000 distinct CDR3 sequences, 50% to 75% of which are singletons, and 15% to 20% rests with the top ten. Sequencing input: peripheral blood. The source of these receptors is a woman in her 30s with primary liver carcinoma and hepatitis B virus infection. Each CDR3 is given with its conserved first and last residue. A D gene is named only where the DNA matches it firmly. The size entry is marked missing in some rows and otherwise reads once, few, many or a size class.

V: TRBV7-9; size: few; J: TRBJ2-7; length: 17; D: TRBD2; CDR3: CASSLTSGRAQVYEQYF; DNA: TGTGCCAGCAGCCTGACTAGCGGGAGGGCCCAGGTCTACGAGCAGTACTTC
V: TRBV4-3; size: many; J: TRBJ2-3; length: 18; D: TRBD2; CDR3: CASSQEVSGYPMGDTQYF; DNA: TGCGCCAGCAGCCAAGAGGTTAGCGGGTACCCAATGGGTGATACGCAGTATTTT
V: TRBV29-1; size: few; J: TRBJ2-3; length: 15; D: TRBD2; CDR3: CSVGSGSPRTDTQYF; DNA: TGCAGCGTTGGTAGCGGGAGTCCGAGGACAGATACGCAGTATTTT
V: TRBV5-6; size: NA; J: TRBJ2-1; length: 12; D: NA; CDR3: CVSSLGGSEQFF; DNA: TGTGTCAGCAGCCTCGGAGGGAGTGAGCAGTTCTTC
V: TRBV30; size: NA; J: TRBJ2-7; length: 14; D: TRBD2; CDR3: CAWSPTSVSYEQYF; DNA: TGTGCCTGGAGCCCAACTAGCGTCTCCTACGAGCAGTACTTC
V: TRBV6-5; size: once; J: TRBJ1-5; length: 13; D: TRBD1; CDR3: CAIRQGGEQPQHF; DNA: TGTGCCATCAGACAGGGAGGGGAGCAGCCCCAGCATTTT
V: TRBV29-1; size: many; J: TRBJ1-4; length: 11; D: NA; CDR3: CSVASNEKLFF; DNA: TGCAGCGTTGCCTCCAATGAAAAACTGTTTTTT
V: TRBV2; size: few; J: TRBJ2-7; length: 14; D: TRBD1; CDR3: CASSNDRDPYEQYF; DNA: TGTGCCAGCAGTAACGACAGGGACCCCTACGAGCAGTACTTC
V: TRBV7-2; size: NA; J: TRBJ2-5; length: 18; D: TRBD2; CDR3: CASSFMPSLAGESVTQYF; DNA: TGTGCCAGCAGCTTTATGCCCAGCCTAGCGGGAGAATCGGTGACCCAGTACTTC
V: TRBV6-1; size: few; J: TRBJ2-5; length: 17; D: TRBD1; CDR3: CASSDAARGPTQETQYF; DNA: TGTGCCAGCAGTGACGCGGCCAGGGGGCCGACCCAAGAGACCCAGTACTTC
V: TRBV7-8; size: NA; J: TRBJ2-5; length: 14; D: TRBD1; CDR3: CASSLPTGGETQYF; DNA: TGTGCCAGCAGCTTACCGACAGGGGGAGAGACCCAGTACTTC
V: TRBV11-2; size: NA; J: TRBJ2-3; length: 18; D: TRBD2; CDR3: CASNLLTLAGFGTDTQYF; DNA: TGTGCCAGCAACTTATTGACGCTAGCGGGATTCGGCACAGATACGCAGTATTTT
V: TRBV6-5; size: many; J: TRBJ1-3; length: 11; D: NA; CDR3: CASKEGNTIYF; DNA: TGTGCCAGCAAAGAGGGAAACACCATATATTTT
V: TRBV28; size: few; J: TRBJ2-1; length: 15; D: TRBD2; CDR3: CASSHLAGGYNEQFF; DNA: TGTGCCAGCAGCCATCTAGCGGGAGGCTACAATGAGCAGTTCTTC
V: TRBV6-5; size: NA; J: TRBJ1-1; length: 13; D: NA; CDR3: CASSYPGTTEAFF; DNA: TGTGCCAGCAGTTACCCCGGGACAACTGAAGCTTTCTTT
V: TRBV4-3; size: NA; J: TRBJ2-2; length: 15; D: NA; CDR3: CASSQGSGLTGELFF; DNA: TGCGCCAGCAGCCAAGGCTCGGGCCTGACCGGGGAGCTGTTTTTT
V: TRBV5-1; size: few; J: TRBJ2-7; length: 14; D: TRBD1; CDR3: CASTRGQGAYEQYF; DNA: TGCGCCAGCACCAGGGGCCAGGGGGCTTACGAGCAGTACTTC
V: TRBV6-1; size: NA; J: TRBJ2-2; length: 13; D: NA; CDR3: CANSDLSTGELFF; DNA: TGTGCCAACAGTGATCTCAGCACCGGGGAGCTGTTTTTT
V: TRBV4-1; size: few; J: TRBJ1-4; length: 15; D: NA; CDR3: CASSLIQFSLEKLFF; DNA: TGCGCCAGCAGCCTTATACAGTTTAGCCTTGAAAAACTGTTTTTT
V: TRBV6-2/TRBV6-3; size: NA; J: TRBJ2-7; length: 18; D: TRBD2; CDR3: CASSYRLAGGLRVYEQYF; DNA: TGTGCCAGCAGTTACAGACTAGCGGGAGGCCTTCGGGTCTACGAGCAGTACTTC
V: TRBV5-4; size: NA; J: TRBJ2-1; length: 17; D: TRBD1; CDR3: CASILVTGGNSYNEQFF; DNA: TGTGCCAGCATCTTGGTAACAGGGGGCAACTCCTACAATGAGCAGTTCTTC
V: TRBV5-6; size: many; J: TRBJ2-1; length: 11; D: NA; CDR3: CASSFLDEQFF; DNA: TGTGCCAGCAGCTTTCTCGATGAGCAGTTCTTC
V: TRBV11-2; size: NA; J: TRBJ2-1; length: 16; D: NA; CDR3: CASSIAPGGARNEQFF; DNA: TGTGCCAGCAGCATAGCGCCGGGGGGCGCGCGGAATGAGCAGTTCTTC
V: TRBV28; size: NA; J: TRBJ2-5; length: 13; D: NA; CDR3: CASSLFNVETQYF; DNA: TGTGCCAGCAGTTTATTCAATGTCGAGACCCAGTACTTC
V: TRBV28; size: few; J: TRBJ2-1; length: 16; D: TRBD2; CDR3: CASSEILAGLGSEQFF; DNA: TGTGCCAGCAGTGAAATACTAGCGGGGTTGGGCAGTGAGCAGTTCTTC
V: TRBV6-5; size: many; J: TRBJ2-2; length: 15; D: NA; CDR3: CASSYYRSAGGELFF; DNA: TGTGCCAGCAGTTACTACCGTTCGGCGGGCGGGGAGCTGTTTTTT
V: TRBV5-4; size: NA; J: TRBJ2-1; length: 12; D: NA; CDR3: CTSSQGGNEQFF; DNA: TGTACAAGCAGCCAGGGGGGGAATGAGCAGTTCTTC
V: TRBV11-3; size: NA; J: TRBJ2-1; length: 13; D: NA; CDR3: CASALVSYNEQFF; DNA: TGCGCCAGCGCACTAGTCTCGTACAATGAGCAGTTCTTC
V: TRBV12-3/TRBV12-4; size: NA; J: TRBJ1-5; length: 13; D: TRBD1; CDR3: CASSGQGGEPRHF; DNA: TGTGCCAGCAGTGGACAGGGAGGAGAGCCCCGGCACTTT
V: TRBV6-6; size: few; J: TRBJ2-6; length: 17; D: TRBD1; CDR3: CASSYSPTGSGANVLTF; DNA: TGTGCCAGCAGTTATTCTCCGACAGGGTCTGGGGCCAACGTCCTGACTTTC
V: TRBV5-5; size: NA; J: TRBJ1-3; length: 18; D: TRBD1; CDR3: CAGSLPGTGTLSGNTIYF; DNA: TGTGCCGGCAGCTTGCCCGGGACAGGGACACTCTCTGGAAACACCATATATTTT
V: TRBV6-1; size: few; J: TRBJ2-1; length: 13; D: NA; CDR3: CASSGNIYNEQFF; DNA: TGTGCCAGCAGCGGTAATATTTACAATGAGCAGTTCTTC
V: TRBV12-3/TRBV12-4; size: few; J: TRBJ1-6; length: 12; D: NA; CDR3: CASSTHNSPLHF; DNA: TGTGCCAGCAGCACACATAATTCACCCCTCCACTTT
V: TRBV4-1; size: NA; J: TRBJ2-2; length: 16; D: NA; CDR3: CANSRRLDLGTGELFF; DNA: TGCGCCAACAGCCGGCGACTAGACCTTGGCACCGGGGAGCTGTTTTTT
V: TRBV11-2; size: NA; J: TRBJ1-5; length: 17; D: TRBD1; CDR3: CANSLGAGGLGSKPQHF; DNA: TGTGCCAACAGCTTAGGGGCAGGGGGCCTTGGAAGTAAGCCCCAGCATTTT
V: TRBV6-5; size: NA; J: TRBJ2-3; length: 15; D: TRBD1; CDR3: CVNSYRGTVTDTQYF; DNA: TGTGTCAACAGTTACAGGGGGACAGTCACAGATACGCAGTATTTT
V: TRBV11-2; size: NA; J: TRBJ2-2; length: 15; D: NA; CDR3: CASSLTTGLAGELFF; DNA: TGTGCCAGCAGCTTGACTACGGGACTCGCAGGGGAGCTGTTTTTT
V: TRBV7-8; size: few; J: TRBJ2-1; length: 18; D: TRBD2; CDR3: CASSPPWASGGPMDEQFF; DNA: TGTGCCAGCAGCCCCCCCTGGGCTAGCGGGGGTCCTATGGATGAGCAGTTCTTC
V: TRBV29-1; size: NA; J: TRBJ2-3; length: 16; D: TRBD2; CDR3: CSASSRGGTSTDTQYF; DNA: TGCAGCGCGAGCTCGCGGGGGGGTACTAGCACAGATACGCAGTATTTT
V: TRBV12-5; size: NA; J: TRBJ1-1; length: 12; D: NA; CDR3: CASVGMNIEAFF; DNA: TGTGCTAGTGTGGGCATGAACATTGAAGCTTTCTTT
V: TRBV11-3; size: NA; J: TRBJ2-1; length: 15; D: TRBD2; CDR3: CAISLPSGSDNEQFF; DNA: TGTGCCATCAGCTTACCTAGCGGGAGCGACAATGAGCAGTTCTTC
V: TRBV11-2; size: many; J: TRBJ2-5; length: 14; D: NA; CDR3: CASSLPGGLETQYF; DNA: TGTGCCAGCAGCCTTCCGGGGGGCCTGGAGACCCAGTACTTC
V: TRBV4-3; size: NA; J: TRBJ1-2; length: 14; D: NA; CDR3: CASSQEKRRDGFTF; DNA: TGCGCCAGCAGCCAAGAGAAACGGAGGGATGGCTTCACCTTC
V: TRBV6-1; size: NA; J: TRBJ2-7; length: 15; D: NA; CDR3: CASSEGPGPFYEQYF; DNA: TGTGCCAGCAGTGAAGGTCCGGGACCCTTCTACGAGCAGTACTTC
V: TRBV6-2/TRBV6-3; size: few; J: TRBJ1-2; length: 14; D: TRBD1; CDR3: CASSDGRTGIGYTF; DNA: TGTGCCAGCAGTGACGGCCGGACAGGGATTGGCTACACCTTC
V: TRBV24-1; size: NA; J: TRBJ2-7; length: 16; D: TRBD2; CDR3: CATSDLGGREPYEQYF; DNA: TGTGCCACCAGTGATTTGGGCGGGAGGGAACCCTACGAGCAGTACTTC
V: TRBV19; size: NA; J: TRBJ2-1; length: 15; D: TRBD2; CDR3: CASSIGSAGAQEQFF; DNA: TGTGCCAGTAGTATTGGTTCGGCGGGAGCTCAGGAGCAGTTCTTC
V: TRBV5-6; size: NA; J: TRBJ2-7; length: 12; D: NA; CDR3: CASSLGFYEQYF; DNA: TGTGCCAGCAGCTTGGGCTTCTACGAGCAGTACTTC
V: TRBV11-2; size: NA; J: TRBJ2-2; length: 19; D: TRBD2; CDR3: CASSLKGLAGGHDTGELLF; DNA: TGTGCCAGCAGCCTGAAAGGACTAGCGGGAGGTCATGACACCGGGGAGCTGTTATTT
V: TRBV29-1; size: NA; J: TRBJ1-2; length: 13; D: TRBD1; CDR3: CSVEIQGKGGYTF; DNA: TGCAGCGTTGAAATACAGGGGAAGGGTGGCTACACCTTC
V: TRBV5-6; size: once; J: TRBJ1-5; length: 13; D: NA; CDR3: CASSSGTNQPQHF; DNA: TGTGCCAGCAGCTCGGGTACCAATCAGCCCCAGCATTTT
V: TRBV4-3; size: many; J: TRBJ2-5; length: 15; D: TRBD2; CDR3: CASSPGTSRQETQYF; DNA: TGCGCCAGCAGCCCGGGGACTAGCCGCCAAGAGACCCAGTACTTC
V: TRBV6-2/TRBV6-3; size: few; J: TRBJ2-4; length: 17; D: TRBD1; CDR3: CASSTTVTGQGKNIQYF; DNA: TGTGCCAGCTCAACAACGGTTACGGGACAGGGGAAAAACATTCAGTACTTC